A selection of T cell receptor beta chains follows, all from one sample in a study of T cells in Graves' hyperthyroidism and ophthalmopathy. From the multiplex PCR reads, TCRdb called clonotypes with MiXCR, one entry per CDR3 protein. The table includes around 500,000 distinct CDR3 sequences, around 15% detected once. The sequenced material came from blood. The source is a woman aged 40 to 49 with Graves' hyperthyroidism. Each CDR3 is given with its conserved first and last residue. D genes are given only for firm matches. Clone size is stated in some rows and not others, as once, few, many or a class when expanded.

j_call: TRBJ2-1; clone_size: few; d_call: -; v_call: TRBV5-1; cdr3_nt: TGCGCCAGCAGCTTGGAGGTGACAGGGCAGTTCTTC; cdr3_aa: CASSLEVTGQFF
j_call: TRBJ1-1; clone_size: -; d_call: -; v_call: TRBV7-9; cdr3_nt: TGTGCCAGCAGCCCCCCTAGAACAGGGAGTGGGAACACTGAAGCTTTCTTT; cdr3_aa: CASSPPRTGSGNTEAFF
j_call: TRBJ2-5; clone_size: few; d_call: TRBD1; v_call: TRBV7-6; cdr3_nt: TGTGCCAGCAGCCGACAGGGGGCGACGACCCAGTACTTC; cdr3_aa: CASSRQGATTQYF
j_call: TRBJ1-1; clone_size: many; d_call: -; v_call: TRBV30; cdr3_nt: TGTGCCTGGAGCGCGTATCTACCAGGGGTATTACGGAACACTGAAGCTTTCTTT; cdr3_aa: CAWSAYLPGVLRNTEAFF
j_call: TRBJ1-1; clone_size: few; d_call: -; v_call: TRBV29-1; cdr3_nt: TGCAGCGTTAGACAGAAGATGAACACTGAAGCTTTCTTT; cdr3_aa: CSVRQKMNTEAFF
j_call: TRBJ2-3; clone_size: few; d_call: TRBD2; v_call: TRBV29-1; cdr3_nt: TGCAGCGTCGGACTAGCGGGAGGAGCAGATACGCAGTATTTT; cdr3_aa: CSVGLAGGADTQYF
j_call: TRBJ2-5; clone_size: many; d_call: TRBD1; v_call: TRBV7-2; cdr3_nt: TGTGCCAGCAGCATACGTTCCGGGACAGGCCAGCAAAGCCAAGAGACCCAGTACTTC; cdr3_aa: CASSIRSGTGQQSQETQYF
j_call: TRBJ2-2; clone_size: -; d_call: TRBD1; v_call: TRBV28; cdr3_nt: TGTGCCAGCAGTTTAGATGGGACAGGGTTAGGCGGGGAGCTGTTTTTT; cdr3_aa: CASSLDGTGLGGELFF
j_call: TRBJ2-2; clone_size: few; d_call: TRBD2; v_call: TRBV30; cdr3_nt: TGTGCCTGGAGTGGTGAAGCGGGGGGGAACACCGGGGAGCTGTTTTTT; cdr3_aa: CAWSGEAGGNTGELFF
j_call: TRBJ2-2; clone_size: many; d_call: TRBD2; v_call: TRBV30; cdr3_nt: TGTGCCTGGAAAGGACTAGCGAACACCGGGGAGCTGTTTTTT; cdr3_aa: CAWKGLANTGELFF
j_call: TRBJ2-1; clone_size: many; d_call: -; v_call: TRBV3-1; cdr3_nt: TGTGCCAGCAGCCACTCCTGGACACAGTCCTCCTACAATGAGCAGTTCTTC; cdr3_aa: CASSHSWTQSSYNEQFF
j_call: TRBJ2-2; clone_size: many; d_call: TRBD1; v_call: TRBV6-1; cdr3_nt: TGTGCCATCTCGGGACAGGGAGGGACCGGGGAGCTGTTTTTT; cdr3_aa: CAISGQGGTGELFF
j_call: TRBJ2-3; clone_size: many; d_call: -; v_call: TRBV5-1; cdr3_nt: TGCGCCAGCAGCTTGGGGAAGAGCACAGATACGCAGTATTTT; cdr3_aa: CASSLGKSTDTQYF
j_call: TRBJ1-4; clone_size: many; d_call: -; v_call: TRBV30; cdr3_nt: TGTGCCTCCCCAGGTCGAGAAAAACTGTTTTTT; cdr3_aa: CASPGREKLFF
j_call: TRBJ1-1; clone_size: many; d_call: TRBD1; v_call: TRBV3-1; cdr3_nt: TGTGCCAGCAGCCAAGGGTCAGGGGGGAACACTGAAGCTTTCTTT; cdr3_aa: CASSQGSGGNTEAFF
j_call: TRBJ1-1; clone_size: few; d_call: -; v_call: TRBV28; cdr3_nt: TGTGCCAGCAACCTCAATCCAACTTTCTTT; cdr3_aa: CASNLNPTFF
j_call: TRBJ2-7; clone_size: few; d_call: -; v_call: TRBV15; cdr3_nt: TGTGCCACCAGCAGAGATAGAGGCAGGAGCTCCTACGAGCAGTACTTC; cdr3_aa: CATSRDRGRSSYEQYF
j_call: TRBJ2-5; clone_size: many; d_call: TRBD2; v_call: TRBV7-2; cdr3_nt: TGTGCCAGCAGCCTAGGGTTGTCTAGCGGGAGGGAGACCCAGTACTTC; cdr3_aa: CASSLGLSSGRETQYF
j_call: TRBJ2-7; clone_size: many; d_call: -; v_call: TRBV20-1; cdr3_nt: TGCAGTGCTTTAGACCAGGGGAAGGTCGAGCAGTACTTC; cdr3_aa: CSALDQGKVEQYF
j_call: TRBJ1-1; clone_size: few; d_call: TRBD1; v_call: TRBV19; cdr3_nt: TGTGCCAGTAGTATAGATACGTCACAGGGGTACACTGAAGCTTTCTTT; cdr3_aa: CASSIDTSQGYTEAFF
j_call: TRBJ2-5; clone_size: -; d_call: -; v_call: TRBV30; cdr3_nt: TGTGCCTGGAGGTGGACAGGAGGCGGGAGAGAGACCCAGTACTTC; cdr3_aa: CAWRWTGGGRETQYF
j_call: TRBJ2-2; clone_size: many; d_call: TRBD2; v_call: TRBV6-1; cdr3_nt: TGTGCCAGCAAGCGACTAGCGGGAGGGCAGGTCGGGGAGCTGTTTTTT; cdr3_aa: CASKRLAGGQVGELFF
j_call: TRBJ1-3; clone_size: -; d_call: -; v_call: TRBV7-9; cdr3_nt: TGTGCCAGCAGCTTTCAGGAATCTGGAAACACCATATATTTT; cdr3_aa: CASSFQESGNTIYF
j_call: TRBJ1-5; clone_size: many; d_call: -; v_call: TRBV2; cdr3_nt: TGTGCCAGCAGGCCCGACTTCAATCAGCCCCAGCATTTT; cdr3_aa: CASRPDFNQPQHF
j_call: TRBJ2-1; clone_size: few; d_call: -; v_call: TRBV5-1; cdr3_nt: TGCGCCAGCAGCATGCTTGACAGCGAGCAGTTCTTC; cdr3_aa: CASSMLDSEQFF
j_call: TRBJ2-7; clone_size: many; d_call: TRBD2; v_call: TRBV7-2; cdr3_nt: TGTGCCAGCAGCTTACAAATTCTACTAGCGGGAGGGCCTTACGAGCAGTACTTC; cdr3_aa: CASSLQILLAGGPYEQYF
j_call: TRBJ1-5; clone_size: many; d_call: TRBD1; v_call: TRBV6-4; cdr3_nt: TGTGCCAGCAGTGACTCCTGGGACAGGGGCCGGTATAGCAATCAGCCCCAGCATTTT; cdr3_aa: CASSDSWDRGRYSNQPQHF
j_call: TRBJ1-2; clone_size: -; d_call: -; v_call: TRBV3-1; cdr3_nt: TGTGCCAGCAGCCAAGACCGGGACTACACCTTC; cdr3_aa: CASSQDRDYTF
j_call: TRBJ2-5; clone_size: -; d_call: -; v_call: TRBV7-8; cdr3_nt: TGTGCCAGCAGCTTGTTGGTGGGGATTCAAGAGACCCAGTACTTC; cdr3_aa: CASSLLVGIQETQYF
j_call: TRBJ1-1; clone_size: many; d_call: -; v_call: TRBV27; cdr3_nt: TGTGCCAGCCGGGGGGCTGAAGCTTTCTTT; cdr3_aa: CASRGAEAFF
j_call: TRBJ2-5; clone_size: few; d_call: TRBD2; v_call: TRBV14; cdr3_nt: TGTGCCAGCAGCCCGACTAGCGGGTTTAGGGAGACCCAGTACTTC; cdr3_aa: CASSPTSGFRETQYF
j_call: TRBJ2-6; clone_size: few; d_call: -; v_call: TRBV3-1; cdr3_nt: TGTGCCAGCTCTCAGCAGTCTGGGGCCAACGTCCTGACTTTC; cdr3_aa: CASSQQSGANVLTF
j_call: TRBJ2-1; clone_size: many; d_call: TRBD2; v_call: TRBV20-1; cdr3_nt: TGCAGTGCCGGACTAGCGGACGTCTACAATGAGCAGTTCTTC; cdr3_aa: CSAGLADVYNEQFF
j_call: TRBJ2-1; clone_size: -; d_call: TRBD2; v_call: TRBV6-9; cdr3_nt: TGTGCCAGCAGTTACCTAGCGGGAGCGGGGCTATACAATGAGCAGTTCTTC; cdr3_aa: CASSYLAGAGLYNEQFF
j_call: TRBJ2-7; clone_size: many; d_call: TRBD1; v_call: TRBV29-1; cdr3_nt: TGCAGCGTTGAGGGGGGACAGGGGGCTAACGAGCAGTACTTC; cdr3_aa: CSVEGGQGANEQYF
j_call: TRBJ2-1; clone_size: -; d_call: -; v_call: TRBV6-2/TRBV6-3; cdr3_nt: TGTGCCAGCAGCCCCCAGTCTCCTGGGGTCTCCTACAATGAGCAGTTCTTC; cdr3_aa: CASSPQSPGVSYNEQFF
j_call: TRBJ2-7; clone_size: many; d_call: TRBD2; v_call: TRBV2; cdr3_nt: TGTGCCAGCAGTGAAAGGCGGGAGACCCACGAGCAGTACTTC; cdr3_aa: CASSERRETHEQYF
j_call: TRBJ1-1; clone_size: few; d_call: -; v_call: TRBV19; cdr3_nt: TGTGCCAGTAGCTCATCCGGGACGGACCACACTGAAGCTTTCTTT; cdr3_aa: CASSSSGTDHTEAFF
j_call: TRBJ1-4; clone_size: many; d_call: TRBD1; v_call: TRBV27; cdr3_nt: TGTGCCAGCAGTCTGACAGGGAGGGGCGAAAAACTGTTTTTT; cdr3_aa: CASSLTGRGEKLFF
j_call: TRBJ1-2; clone_size: many; d_call: TRBD1; v_call: TRBV30; cdr3_nt: TGTGCCTGGAGTGTACAGGGGGCTTATGGCTACACCTTC; cdr3_aa: CAWSVQGAYGYTF
j_call: TRBJ2-5; clone_size: many; d_call: TRBD2; v_call: TRBV28; cdr3_nt: TGTGCCAGCAGTAGCGGGAGGGGAGAGACCCAGTACTTC; cdr3_aa: CASSSGRGETQYF
j_call: TRBJ2-1; clone_size: many; d_call: TRBD2; v_call: TRBV3-1; cdr3_nt: TGTGCCAGCAGCCAAGTGCTAGCGGGAGGGCAGGAGCAGTTCTTC; cdr3_aa: CASSQVLAGGQEQFF
j_call: TRBJ1-2; clone_size: few; d_call: -; v_call: TRBV20-1; cdr3_nt: TGCAGTGCGGCGGGCGGAGGCTACACCTTC; cdr3_aa: CSAAGGGYTF
j_call: TRBJ2-1; clone_size: many; d_call: -; v_call: TRBV5-1; cdr3_nt: TGCGCCAGCAGCAACACGGCCGCGTCGAATGAGCAGTTCTTC; cdr3_aa: CASSNTAASNEQFF
j_call: TRBJ2-5; clone_size: -; d_call: TRBD2; v_call: TRBV27; cdr3_nt: TGTGCCAGCAGCTTGGGGACTAGCGGGGCCAAGGGGCAGTACTTC; cdr3_aa: CASSLGTSGAKGQYF